The 6 T cell receptor beta chains given below trace back to one sample, sequenced in a study of PD-L1 blockade in urothelial cancer. Profiling relied on immunoSEQ multiplex PCR, and the TCRdb table lists in-frame clones only, not all of them. The data show about 36,000 clones, roughly 38% seen once. The sample consisted of tumor tissue, taken before atezolizumab (anti-PD-L1) treatment. These receptors were taken from a man aged 55 to 69 with urothelial cancer.

This clone has just a few counts. CDR3 region: CASSKGQGGYNEQFF. The CDR3 DNA follows: TGTGCCAGCAGCAAAGGACAGGGCGGGTACAATGAGCAGTTCTTC. The chain recombines TRBV11-3 with TRBJ2-1, with TRBD1 matching 8 bases. There are 15 residues in the CDR3. Per germline, CDR1 SGHNT and CDR2 YENEEA. V shed 5 bases, J shed 4 bases, and the junction held 7 bases outside the gene matches.

This chain connects TRBV5-1 to TRBJ2-3; TRBD1 might be the D (6 bases). Trimming pared 2 bases from V and 5 bases from J, leaving 12 bases between. Germline CDR1 SGHRS, CDR2 YFSETQ. This CDR3 spans 14 amino acids. The CDR3 DNA reads TGCGCCAGCAGCTTAACTTGGGGGCAAGATACGCAGTATTTT. It yields the protein CASSLTWGQDTQYF.

This clone was observed at least ten times. J is TRBJ1-2 and V is TRBV11-3, with a weak D call TRBD1 (5 bases). The germline gives CDR1 SGHNT, CDR2 YENEEA. V lost 4 bases and J 4 bases, leaving 13 bases between the germline ends. This CDR3 has 14 residues. CDR3: CASSWRGEFYGYTF. The CDR3 bases are TGTGCCAGCAGCTGGAGAGGGGAGTTCTATGGCTACACCTTC.

This sequence joins TRBV19 and TRBJ2-5, with D possibly matching TRBD1 (5 bases). CDR3 size: 16 residues. Per germline, CDR1 LNHDA and CDR2 SQIVND (reference sequence). Trimming took off 1 base at V and 2 bases at J, with 14 bases between the two ends. The CDR3 reads CASSIGTARVQETQYF. Written as DNA, the CDR3 is TGTGCCAGTAGTATAGGAACGGCCAGGGTTCAAGAGACCCAGTACTTC.

This clone was counted a few times. The CDR3 loop is CARSGGLAGDPLEQYF. In DNA form, the CDR3 reads TGTGCCAGAAGCGGGGGACTAGCGGGAGACCCCCTTGAGCAGTACTTC. This chain joins TRBV7-6 and TRBJ2-7; 14 nucleotides match TRBD2. The V gene's germline CDR1 is SGHVS and CDR2 FNYEAQ. V was pared by 9 bases and J by 7 bases, with 14 bases of the junction left unmatched. The CDR3 covers 16 residues.

The genes are TRBV6-8 and TRBJ2-2; TRBD2 aligns across 7 bases. CDR3 length: 13 amino acids. The junction had 11 bases not matched to a gene; V was cut back by 10 bases and J by 9 bases. CDR1 MNHGY and CDR2 SAAAGT come from the germline V gene. The CDR3 DNA follows: TGTGCCATCAGCGGGGAGAGTGGTTGGGAGCTGTTTTTT. Protein sequence: CAISGESGWELFF.